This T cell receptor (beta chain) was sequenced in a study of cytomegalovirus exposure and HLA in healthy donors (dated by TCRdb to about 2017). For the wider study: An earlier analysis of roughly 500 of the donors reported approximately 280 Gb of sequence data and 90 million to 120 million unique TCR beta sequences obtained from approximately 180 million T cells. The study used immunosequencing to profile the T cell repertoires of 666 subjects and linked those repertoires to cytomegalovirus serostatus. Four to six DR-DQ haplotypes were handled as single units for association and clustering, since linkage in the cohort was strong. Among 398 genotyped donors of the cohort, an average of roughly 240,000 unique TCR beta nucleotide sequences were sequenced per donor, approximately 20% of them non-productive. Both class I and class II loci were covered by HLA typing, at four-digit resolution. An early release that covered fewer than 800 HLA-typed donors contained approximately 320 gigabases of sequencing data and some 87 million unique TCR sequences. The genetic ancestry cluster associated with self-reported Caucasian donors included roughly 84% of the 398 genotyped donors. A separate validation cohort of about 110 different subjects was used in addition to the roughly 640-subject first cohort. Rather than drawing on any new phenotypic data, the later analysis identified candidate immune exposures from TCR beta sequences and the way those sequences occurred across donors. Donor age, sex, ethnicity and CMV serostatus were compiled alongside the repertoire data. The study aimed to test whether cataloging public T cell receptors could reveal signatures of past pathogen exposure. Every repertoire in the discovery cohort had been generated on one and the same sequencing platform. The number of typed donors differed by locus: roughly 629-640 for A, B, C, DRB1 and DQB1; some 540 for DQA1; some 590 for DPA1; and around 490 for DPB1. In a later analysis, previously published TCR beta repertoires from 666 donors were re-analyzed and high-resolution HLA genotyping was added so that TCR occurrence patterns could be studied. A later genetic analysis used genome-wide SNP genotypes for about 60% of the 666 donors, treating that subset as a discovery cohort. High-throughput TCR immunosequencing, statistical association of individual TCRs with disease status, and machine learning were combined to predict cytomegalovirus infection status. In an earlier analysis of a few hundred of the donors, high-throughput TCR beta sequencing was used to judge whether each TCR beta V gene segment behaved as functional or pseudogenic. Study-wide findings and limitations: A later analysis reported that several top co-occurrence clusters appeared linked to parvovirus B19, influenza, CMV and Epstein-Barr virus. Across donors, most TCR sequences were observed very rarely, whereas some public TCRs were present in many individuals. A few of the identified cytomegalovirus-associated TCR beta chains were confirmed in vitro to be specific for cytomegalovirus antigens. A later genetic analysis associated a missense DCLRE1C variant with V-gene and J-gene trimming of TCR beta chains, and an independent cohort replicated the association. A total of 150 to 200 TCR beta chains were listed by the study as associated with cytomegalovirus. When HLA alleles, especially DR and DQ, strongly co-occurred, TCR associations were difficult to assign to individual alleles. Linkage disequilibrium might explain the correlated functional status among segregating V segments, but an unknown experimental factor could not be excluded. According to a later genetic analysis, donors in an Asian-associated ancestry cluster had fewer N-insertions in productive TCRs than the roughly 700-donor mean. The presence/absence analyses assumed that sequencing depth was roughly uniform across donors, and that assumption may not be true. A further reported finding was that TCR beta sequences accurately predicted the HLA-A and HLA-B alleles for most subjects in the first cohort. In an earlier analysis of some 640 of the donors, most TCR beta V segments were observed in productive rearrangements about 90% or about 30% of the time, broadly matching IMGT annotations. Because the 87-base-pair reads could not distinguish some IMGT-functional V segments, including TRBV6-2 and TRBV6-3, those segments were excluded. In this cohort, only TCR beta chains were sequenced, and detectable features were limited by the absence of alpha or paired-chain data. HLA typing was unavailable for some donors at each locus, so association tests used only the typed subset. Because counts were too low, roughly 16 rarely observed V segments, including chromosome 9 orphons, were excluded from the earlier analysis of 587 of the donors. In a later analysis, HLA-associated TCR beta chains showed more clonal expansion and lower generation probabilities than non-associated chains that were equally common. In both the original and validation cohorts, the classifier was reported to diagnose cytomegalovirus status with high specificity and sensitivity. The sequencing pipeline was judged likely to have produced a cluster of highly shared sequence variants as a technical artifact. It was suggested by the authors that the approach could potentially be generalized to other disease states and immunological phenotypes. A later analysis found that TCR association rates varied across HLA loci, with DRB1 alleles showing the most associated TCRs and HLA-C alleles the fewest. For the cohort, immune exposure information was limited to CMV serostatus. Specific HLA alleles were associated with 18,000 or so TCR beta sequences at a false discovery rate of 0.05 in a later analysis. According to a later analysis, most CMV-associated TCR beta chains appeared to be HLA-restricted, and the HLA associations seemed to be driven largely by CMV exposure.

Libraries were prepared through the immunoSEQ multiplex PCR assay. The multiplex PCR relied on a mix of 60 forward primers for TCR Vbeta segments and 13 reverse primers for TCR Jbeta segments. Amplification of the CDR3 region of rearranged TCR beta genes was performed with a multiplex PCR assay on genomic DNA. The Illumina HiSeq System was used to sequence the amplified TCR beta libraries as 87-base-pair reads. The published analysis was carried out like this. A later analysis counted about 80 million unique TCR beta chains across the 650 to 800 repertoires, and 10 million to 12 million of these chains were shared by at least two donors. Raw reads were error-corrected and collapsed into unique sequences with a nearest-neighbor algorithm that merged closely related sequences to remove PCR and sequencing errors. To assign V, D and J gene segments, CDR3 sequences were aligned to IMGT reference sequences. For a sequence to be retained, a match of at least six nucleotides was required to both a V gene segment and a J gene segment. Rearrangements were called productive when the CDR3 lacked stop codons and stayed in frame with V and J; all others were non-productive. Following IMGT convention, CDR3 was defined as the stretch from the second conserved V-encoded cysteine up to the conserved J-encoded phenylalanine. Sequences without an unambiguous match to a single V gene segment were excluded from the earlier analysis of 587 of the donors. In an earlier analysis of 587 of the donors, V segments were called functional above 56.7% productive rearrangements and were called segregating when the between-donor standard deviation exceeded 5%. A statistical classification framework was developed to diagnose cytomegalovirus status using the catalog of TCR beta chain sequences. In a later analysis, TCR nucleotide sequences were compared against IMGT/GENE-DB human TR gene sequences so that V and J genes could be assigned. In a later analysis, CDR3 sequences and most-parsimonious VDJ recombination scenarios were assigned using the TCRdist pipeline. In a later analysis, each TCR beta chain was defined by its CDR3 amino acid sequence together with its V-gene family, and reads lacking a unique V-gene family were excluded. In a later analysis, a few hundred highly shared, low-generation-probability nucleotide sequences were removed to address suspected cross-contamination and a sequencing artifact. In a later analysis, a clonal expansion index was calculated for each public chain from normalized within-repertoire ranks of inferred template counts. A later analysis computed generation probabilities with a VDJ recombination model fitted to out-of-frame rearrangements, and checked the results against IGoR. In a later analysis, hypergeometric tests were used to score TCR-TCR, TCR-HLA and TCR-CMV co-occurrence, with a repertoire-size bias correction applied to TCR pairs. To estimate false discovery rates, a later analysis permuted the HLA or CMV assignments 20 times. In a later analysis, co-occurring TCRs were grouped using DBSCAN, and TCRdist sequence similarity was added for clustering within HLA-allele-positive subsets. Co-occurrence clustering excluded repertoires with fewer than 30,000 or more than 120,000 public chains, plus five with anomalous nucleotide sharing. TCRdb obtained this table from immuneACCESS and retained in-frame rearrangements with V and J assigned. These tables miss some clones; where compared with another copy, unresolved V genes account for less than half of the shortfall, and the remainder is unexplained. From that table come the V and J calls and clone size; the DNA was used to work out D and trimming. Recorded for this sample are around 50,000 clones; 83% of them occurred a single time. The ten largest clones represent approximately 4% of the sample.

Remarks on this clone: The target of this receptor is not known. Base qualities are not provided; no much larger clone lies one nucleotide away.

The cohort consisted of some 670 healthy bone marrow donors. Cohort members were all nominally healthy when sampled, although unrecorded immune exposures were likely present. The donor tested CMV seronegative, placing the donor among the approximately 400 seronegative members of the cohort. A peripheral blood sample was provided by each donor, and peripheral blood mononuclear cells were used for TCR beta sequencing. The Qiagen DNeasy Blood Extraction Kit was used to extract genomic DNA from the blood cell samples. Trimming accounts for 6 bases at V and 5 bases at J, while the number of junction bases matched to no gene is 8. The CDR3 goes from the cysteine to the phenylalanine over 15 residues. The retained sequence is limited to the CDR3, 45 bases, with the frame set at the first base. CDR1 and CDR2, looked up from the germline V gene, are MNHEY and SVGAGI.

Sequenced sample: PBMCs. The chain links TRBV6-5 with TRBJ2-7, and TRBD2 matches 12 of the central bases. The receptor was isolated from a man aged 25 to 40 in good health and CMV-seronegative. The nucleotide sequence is TGTGCCAGCAGCCGTTGGACTAGCGGGATACACGAGCAGTACTTC. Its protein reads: CASSRWTSGIHEQYF.